Here is one T cell receptor beta chain with its context. Its recognized antigen is unknown. No base quality values were provided; no much bigger clone lies one nucleotide off. All of the isolated RNA was reverse transcribed with the High Capacity cDNA Reverse Transcription Kit, so expressed TCRB transcripts were sequenced. Deep immunoSEQ sequencing was performed on naive, central memory and regulatory T cell samples, with an average of roughly 3.3 million total reads per sample. After sorted cells were lysed in RLT buffer, RNA was extracted with DNase-treated RNeasy Micro or Mini kits, with the choice depending on cell number. Each cell subset was processed on its own to prevent cross-contamination, while patient and healthy donor samples were processed together. The immunoSEQ multiplex PCR was used to amplify TCRB sequences from cDNA, yielding 87-bp fragments that span the CDR3 region. Sequencing of the amplicons was performed on the Illumina HiSeq platform. Concerning the study's data processing: Synthetic template baselines were used to correct PCR bias computationally, reads within Hamming distance 2 were collapsed, and singletons that could not be merged were discarded. Reads were aligned to IMGT to assign V, D and J genes, CDR3 length, and insertions or deletions at six rearrangement sites. Within each subset, clonotype counts were normalized to sorted cell number, and only after that were true diversity and Gini coefficients computed with the tcR R package. Repertoire sharing was quantified using the overlap coefficient calculated on TCRB nucleotide sequences. This is the immuneACCESS table as TCRdb keeps it, with only in-frame sequences that have V and J called. A part of the clones is gone; compared with another copy, unresolved V genes explain less than half, and the rest is unexplained. The D gene and trimming were derived from the DNA, and the V and J assignments and clone size from that table. The sample contains some 160,000 clones, around 9% of them found a single time. Under 0.75% of the sample lies in the top ten.

A single peripheral blood draw of about 116 mL on average was collected from each donor into heparinised tubes. A BD FACSAria II was used to sort naive, central memory, regulatory and stem cell-like memory CD4+ T cells with a panel that included CD45RO, CCR7, CD25, CD127, CD95 and CD27. All sorted populations exceeded 95% purity. PBMCs were separated immediately by Lymphoprep density gradient centrifugation and were stained directly, without being cultured. To minimize batch effects, samples were stained and sorted in pairs, one healthy donor with one patient per experiment. The cysteine opens and the phenylalanine closes a CDR3 of 14 amino acids. This entry keeps only the CDR3 DNA: 42 bases, framed from base 1. CDR1 and CDR2 were assigned from the germline V gene as SQVTM and ANQGSEA. A distance of 17 bases separates the germline ends of V and J, which lose 8 bases and 3 bases respectively. This record comes from a study of beta chain features in type 1 diabetes (dated by TCRdb to between 2017 and 2018). Background for the entire study: Mean age, gender distribution, total cell number and subset yield were not different between patients and healthy donors. In the study, TCRB repertoires of sorted circulating CD4+ T cell subsets from recently diagnosed type 1 diabetes patients were compared with those of matched healthy donors. A total of just under 110,000,000 sorted cells were examined across all samples, and RNA yield correlated strongly with the number of cells per subset. Whereas all 30 or so donors provided naive and central memory subsets, regulatory and stem cell-like memory subsets were isolated from just 8 patients and roughly 8 healthy donors. The paper's findings and limits, for the study overall: At VDJ recombination sites, type 1 diabetes patients had fewer insertions and more deleted nucleotides, which implies abnormalities in thymic rearrangement. The naive, central memory and regulatory TCRB repertoires appeared to resemble one another more closely among patients than among healthy donors. Type 1 diabetes patients showed a moderate but significant shortening of TCRB CDR3 length in all four CD4+ subsets. Only small numbers of individuals were included in the HLA sub-analyses, which left unresolved whether HLA type had any influence on TCRB rearrangement. Shorter templates might have been favored by PCR, but patient and control samples were amplified and corrected together, so both groups would have been affected equally by any skew. Sequencing cDNA rather than genomic DNA could over-represent highly expressing activated cells, although activation and CD3 levels did not differ between groups.

The clonotype originates from a woman aged 25 to 39 with type 1 diabetes. Material for sequencing was central memory CD4+ T cells from blood. In this chain, TRBV29-1 is recombined with TRBJ2-1; there is no confident call for the D gene. CDR3 protein: CSTLARRDYNEQFF. The sequenced DNA is TGCAGCACCTTGGCCAGGCGCGACTACAATGAGCAGTTCTTC.